This T cell receptor beta chain originates from a study of CD8 T cells in ankylosing spondylitis. J gave up 4 bases and V 5 bases, and 5 bases lay outside the gene matches. The CDR3 extends over 15 amino acids. This clonotype was detected a few times. No antigen is known for it. Via MiXCR, TCRdb re-called the 5' RACE reads, giving one row per CDR3 protein. The profile shows roughly 700,000 distinct CDR3 sequences, 15% to 20% of them singletons. Findings of the study overall: Disease-linked clones were found to be CD8+ and relatively rare in peripheral blood. Some motif variants had been reported before (in reactive arthritis synovial fluid and blood). Blood of patients with ankylosing spondylitis appeared to be characterized by a TCR beta motif of several highly homologous variants.

The clonotype was recovered from a male donor with ankylosing spondylitis. The chain combines TRBV12-3 or TRBV12-4 with TRBJ2-1, with TRBD1 matching 10 bases. Sequencing was performed on blood, either unsorted or a sorted T cell fraction (not recorded which). CDR3 sequence (DNA): TGTGCCAGCAGTCACCCGGGACAGGGGTACAATGAGCAGTTCTTC. It codes for CASSHPGQGYNEQFF.